The next 17 T cell receptor beta chains were all read from a single sample in a study of patients and donors after allogeneic stem cell transplantation. Each CDR3 protein is one row after TCRdb ran MiXCR on the RT-PCR reads. The top ten clones hold approximately 5.9% of a sample with more than 850,000 distinct CDR3 sequences, under 20% of them seen once. The sequencing sample was made of blood, either unsorted or a sorted T cell fraction (not recorded which). Every receptor here comes from a human donor who was either an allogeneic HSCT recipient or a stem cell or donor lymphocyte infusion donor (not recorded which). It is not recorded whose cells these are; they may come from a transplant donor.

This chain joins TRBV4-1 and TRBJ2-7, with 9 bases identical to TRBD2. The germline CDR1 and CDR2 sequences are MGHRA and YSYEKL. V lost 0 bases and J lost 6; bases outside the gene matches: 6. CDR3 length equals 15 residues. For the CDR3, the DNA is TGCGCCAGCAGCCAAGATCCTAGCGGGGCCCGCGAGCAGTACTTC. This sequence encodes CASSQDPSGAREQYF.

This clonotype came up a few times. This chain uses TRBV7-2 with TRBJ1-2; D is ambiguous. Deletions cut 11 bases from V and 4 bases from J, with 20 bases between. CDR3 length: 14 amino acids. CDR1 SGHTA and CDR2 FQGNSA come from the germline V gene. The CDR3 is CASTERSSAYGYTF. Written as DNA, the CDR3 is TGTGCCTCAACGGAGAGATCTTCTGCCTATGGCTACACCTTC. The variable domain in full, with the rest retrieved from reference TRBV7-2 and TRBJ1-2, is GAGVSQSPSNKVTEKGKDVELRCDPISGHTALYWYRQSLGQGLEFLIYFQGNSAPDKSGLPSDRFSAERTGGSVSTLTIQRTQQEDSAVYLCASTERSSAYGYTFGSGTRLTVV.

The chain employs TRBV25-1 and TRBJ2-7; TRBD2 is a possible D gene (5 bases). The CDR3 has 15 amino acids. The germline V gene has CDR1 MGHDK and CDR2 SYGVNS. V gave up 4 bases and J gave up 1 base, with 14 bases separating them. The CDR3 nucleotides are TGTGCCAGCAGTGGAGAGGGAAAAAAATCCTACGAGCAGTACTTC. It encodes CASSGEGKKSYEQYF.

This clonotype has a handful of counts. The V gene is TRBV20-1, the J gene TRBJ2-7, with 7 bases aligning to TRBD2. Unmatched junction bases numbered 12, after V lost 0 bases and J lost 7 bases. Germline loops: CDR1 DFQATT, CDR2 SNEGSKA (reference sequence). This CDR3 comprises 15 residues. The CDR3 coding sequence is TGCAGTGCTAGAGATTTGGCTAGCGGACCCCTGGAGCAGTACTTC. Residues: CSARDLASGPLEQYF.

DNA for the CDR3: TGTGCCAGCAGTAGGACTAGCGGGAGGGGAAATGAGCAGTTCTTC. Protein product: CASSRTSGRGNEQFF. V usage is TRBV12-3 or TRBV12-4 and J usage is TRBJ2-1, with 15 bases that match TRBD2. The CDR3 extends over 15 amino acids. J gave up 7 bases and V 5 bases, and 3 bases lay outside the gene matches.

The rearrangement links TRBV21-1 to TRBJ1-6; the table gives TRBD1 as D, unverified against the DNA. TRBV21-1 is an annotated pseudogene. This CDR3 is built from 16 residues. The CDR3 sequence is CASSKVWGRGESPLHF. Here the CDR3 DNA reads TGTGCCAGCAGCAAAGTCTGGGGCAGGGGGGAATCACCCCTCCACTTT.

The CDR3 bases are TGTGCCAGCACCCATCGGACCCCAGTCCTGAAGAACACTGAAGCTTTCTTT. Protein product: CASTHRTPVLKNTEAFF. The V gene is TRBV6-1, the J gene TRBJ1-1; D is ambiguous. Germline lookup yields CDR1 MNHNS and CDR2 SASEGT. The CDR3 has 17 amino acids. Trimming left V 7 bases short and J 1 base short, with 22 bases between.

Regarding this clonotype: A much larger clone is a single base away; this may be a read error. J is TRBJ1-1 and V is TRBV12-3 or TRBV12-4, with a possible D match to TRBD1 (5 bases). This CDR3 comprises 16 residues. V was trimmed by 0 bases and J by 2 bases, leaving 13 bases between them. CDR3 sequence: CASSLAKKRGNTEAFF. The CDR3 DNA sequence: TGTGCCAGCAGTTTAGCGAAGAAGAGGGGAAACACTGAAGCTTTCTTT.

The rearrangement uses TRBV5-1 and TRBJ2-1; D gene ambiguous. The V end lost 2 bases, the J end lost 2 bases, and 14 bases lay between the germline ends. Germline assignment: CDR1 SGHRS and CDR2 YFSETQ. The CDR3 totals 16 residues. CDR3 sequence: CASSFPRIGAYNEQFF. In DNA, the CDR3 is TGCGCCAGCAGCTTCCCTAGGATAGGCGCCTACAATGAGCAGTTCTTC.

The chain employs TRBV7-9 and TRBJ1-1; a weak D match, TRBD1 (6 bases). Germline CDR1 and CDR2: SEHNR and FQNEAQ (reference sequence). The CDR3 spans 15 residues. Deletions cut 5 bases from V and 3 bases from J, with 16 bases between. CDR3 sequence (DNA): TGTGCCAGCAGCACCGTACAGGGAAGCTACACTGAAGCTTTCTTT. Translating gives CASSTVQGSYTEAFF.

In its sample, this clonotype was seen once. The chain uses TRBV11-2 and TRBJ2-7; 15 bases are shared with TRBD2. The CDR3 contains 18 residues. V shed 5 bases, J shed 0 bases, and the junction held 8 bases outside the gene matches. CDR1 SGHAT and CDR2 FQNNGV come from the germline V gene. This chain's CDR3 is CASSRGLAGGSSSYEQYF. CDR3 DNA sequence: TGTGCCAGCAGCAGGGGACTAGCGGGGGGCTCCAGCTCCTACGAGCAGTACTTC.

V gene TRBV9 combines with J gene TRBJ1-1; no firm D call. The CDR3 is 13 residues long. CDR1 and CDR2 from the germline V gene are SGDLS and YYNGEE. Trimming removed 2 bases from V and 3 bases from J, with 8 bases in between. In DNA form, the CDR3 reads TGTGCCAGCAGCGTTGGTCCGTACACTGAAGCTTTCTTT. It specifies CASSVGPYTEAFF.

In nucleotides, the CDR3 is TGTGCCAGCAGCTTACATTACAATCCCAATGAGCAGTTCTTC. Its translation is CASSLHYNPNEQFF. The genes are TRBV7-3 and TRBJ2-1, with D unclear. CDR3 length: 14 amino acids. Germline lookup yields CDR1 SGHTA and CDR2 FQGTGA. Trimming took 2 bases from V and 6 from J, leaving 11 bases between them.

Here the CDR3 DNA reads TGTGCCAGCACCCTTTCTACAGATTATCAGCCCCAGCATTTT. Its protein is CASTLSTDYQPQHF. This rearrangement joins TRBV12-3 or TRBV12-4 to TRBJ1-5, with D hard to call. With 7 bases removed from V and 5 bases from J, the gap between germline ends came to 15 bases. CDR3 size: 14 residues.

This chain connects TRBV7-3 to TRBJ2-1; D might be TRBD1 or TRBD2, each matching 6 bases. The CDR3 runs 16 residues. Germline CDR1 SGHTA, CDR2 FQGTGA. The ends were cut back, 4 bases at V and 7 bases at J, with 20 bases in the middle. CDR3 loop: CASSSSGTRGTNEQFF. In DNA form, the CDR3 reads TGTGCCAGCAGCTCCTCCGGGACACGGGGGACAAATGAGCAGTTCTTC.

The chain links TRBV9 to TRBJ2-2; D is undetermined. Trimming pared 3 bases from V and 6 bases from J, leaving 18 bases between. Germline V lookup: CDR1 SGDLS, CDR2 YYNGEE. This CDR3 has 16 residues. The DNA for the CDR3 is TGTGCCAGCAGCGGTGGGCCAGCCCGTGATCCCGGGGAGCTGTTTTTT. This gives the protein CASSGGPARDPGELFF.

This CDR3 reads CASSLAGWSNEQFF. The CDR3 coding sequence is TGCGCCAGCAGCTTGGCCGGGTGGTCCAATGAGCAGTTCTTC. This sequence joins TRBV5-1 and TRBJ2-1; D unresolved. The V end lost 0 bases, the J end lost 6 bases, and 10 bases lay between the germline ends. CDR3 length equals 14 residues. Per the germline V gene, CDR1 is SGHRS and CDR2 is YFSETQ.